This entry features one TCR beta chain sequence. Trimming pared 5 bases from V and 0 bases from J, leaving 11 bases between. Germline CDR1 and CDR2: SEHNR and FQNEAQ (reference sequence). The CDR3 has 16 amino acids. This record belongs to a study of blood T cell repertoires in COVID-19. Study at large: The United States, Italy and Spain supplied acute and convalescent COVID-19 samples. The cDNA or gDNA used as material had been derived from T cells, B-cell-depleted T cells, or PBMCs.

Authors' processing steps: Amplification from reference gene primers served as the basis for estimated nucleated cell counts. Sequencing was performed with immunoSEQ multiplex PCR; in TCRdb, only in-frame clones are kept and a portion is missing. V and J calls and clone size follow that table, whereas D and trimming were derived from the DNA. The sample includes 110,000 to 150,000 clones, 80% to 90% of them seen just once. The chain employs TRBV7-9 and TRBJ1-6; D gene uncertain. The sequence was collected from a woman in her fifties or sixties with acute or convalescent COVID-19. Sequencing was performed on peripheral blood. The CDR3 sequence: CASSPTESSYNSPLHF. The CDR3 nucleotides are TGTGCCAGCAGCCCTACTGAGAGCTCCTATAATTCACCCCTCCACTTT.